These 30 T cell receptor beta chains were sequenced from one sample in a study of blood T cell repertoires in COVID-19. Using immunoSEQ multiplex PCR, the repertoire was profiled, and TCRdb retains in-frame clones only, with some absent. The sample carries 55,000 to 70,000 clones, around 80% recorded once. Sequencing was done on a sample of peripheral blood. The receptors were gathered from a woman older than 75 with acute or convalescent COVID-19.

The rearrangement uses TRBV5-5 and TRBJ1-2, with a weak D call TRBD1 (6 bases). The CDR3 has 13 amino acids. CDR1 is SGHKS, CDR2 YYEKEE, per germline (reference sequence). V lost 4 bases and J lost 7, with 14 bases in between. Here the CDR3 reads CASSKLQGVGYTF. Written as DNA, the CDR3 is TGTGCCAGCAGCAAACTACAGGGAGTTGGCTACACCTTC.

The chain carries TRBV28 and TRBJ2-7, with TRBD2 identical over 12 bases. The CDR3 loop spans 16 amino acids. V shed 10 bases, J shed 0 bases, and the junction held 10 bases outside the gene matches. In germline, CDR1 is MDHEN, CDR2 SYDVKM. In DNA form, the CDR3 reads TGTGCCACGAACAGACTAGCGGGGGATAGCTCCTACGAGCAGTACTTC. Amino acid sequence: CATNRLAGDSSYEQYF.

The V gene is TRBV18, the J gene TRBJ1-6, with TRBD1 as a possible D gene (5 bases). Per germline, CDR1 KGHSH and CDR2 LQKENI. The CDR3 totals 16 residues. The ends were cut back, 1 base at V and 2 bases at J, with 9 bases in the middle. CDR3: CASSPQGNTYNSPLHF. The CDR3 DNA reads TGTGCCAGCTCACCACAGGGGAACACCTATAATTCACCCCTCCACTTT. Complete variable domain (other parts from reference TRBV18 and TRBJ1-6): NAGVMQNPRHLVRRRGQEARLRCSPMKGHSHVYWYRQLPEEGLKFMVYLQKENIIDESGMPKERFSAEFPKEGPSILRIQQVVRGDSAAYFCASSPQGNTYNSPLHFGNGTRLTVT.

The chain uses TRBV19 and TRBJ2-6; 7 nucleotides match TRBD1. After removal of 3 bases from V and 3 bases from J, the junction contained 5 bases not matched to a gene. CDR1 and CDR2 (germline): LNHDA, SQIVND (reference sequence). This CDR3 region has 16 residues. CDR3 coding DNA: TGTGCCAGTAGTATTTCAGGGGGTTATGGGGCCAACGTCCTGACTTTC. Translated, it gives CASSISGGYGANVLTF. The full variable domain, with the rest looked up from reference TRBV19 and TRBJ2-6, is DGGITQSPKYLFRKEGQNVTLSCEQNLNHDAMYWYRQDPGQGLRLIYYSQIVNDFQKGDIAEGYSVSREKKESFPLTVTSAQKNPTAFYLCASSISGGYGANVLTFGAGSRLTVL.

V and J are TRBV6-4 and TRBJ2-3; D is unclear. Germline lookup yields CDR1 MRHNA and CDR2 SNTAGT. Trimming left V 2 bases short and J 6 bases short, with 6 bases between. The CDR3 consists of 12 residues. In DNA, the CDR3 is TGTGCCAGCAGTGACGCGGAGGATACGCAGTATTTT. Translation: CASSDAEDTQYF.

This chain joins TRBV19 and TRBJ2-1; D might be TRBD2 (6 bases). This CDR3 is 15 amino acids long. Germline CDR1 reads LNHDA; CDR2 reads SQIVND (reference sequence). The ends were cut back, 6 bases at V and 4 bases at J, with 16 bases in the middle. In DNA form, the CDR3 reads TGTGCCAGTAGGGCCGGGACTTTGCCTTACAATGAGCAGTTCTTC. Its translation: CASRAGTLPYNEQFF.

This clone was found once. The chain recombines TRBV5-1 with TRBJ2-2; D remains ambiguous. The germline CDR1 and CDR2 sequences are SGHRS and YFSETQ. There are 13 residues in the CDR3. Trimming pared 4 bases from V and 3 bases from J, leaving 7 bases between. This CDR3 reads CASSKPDTGELFF. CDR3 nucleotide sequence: TGCGCCAGCAGCAAGCCTGACACCGGGGAGCTGTTTTTT. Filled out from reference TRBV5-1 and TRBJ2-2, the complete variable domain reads KAGVTQTPRYLIKTRGQQVTLSCSPISGHRSVSWYQQTPGQGLQFLFEYFSETQRNKGNFPGRFSGRQFSNSRSEMNVSTLELGDSALYLCASSKPDTGELFFGEGSRLTVL.

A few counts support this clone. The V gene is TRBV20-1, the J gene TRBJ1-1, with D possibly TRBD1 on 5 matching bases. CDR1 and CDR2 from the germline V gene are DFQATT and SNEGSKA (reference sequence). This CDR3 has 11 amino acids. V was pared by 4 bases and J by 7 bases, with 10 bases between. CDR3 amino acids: CSATGLNEAFF. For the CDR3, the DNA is TGCAGTGCTACGGGACTGAATGAAGCTTTCTTT.

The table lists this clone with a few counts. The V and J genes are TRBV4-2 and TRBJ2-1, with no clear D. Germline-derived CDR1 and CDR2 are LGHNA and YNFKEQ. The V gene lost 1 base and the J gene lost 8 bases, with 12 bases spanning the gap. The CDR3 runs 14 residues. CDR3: CASSQVPGSDEQFF. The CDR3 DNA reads TGTGCCAGCAGCCAAGTTCCAGGCTCCGATGAGCAGTTCTTC.

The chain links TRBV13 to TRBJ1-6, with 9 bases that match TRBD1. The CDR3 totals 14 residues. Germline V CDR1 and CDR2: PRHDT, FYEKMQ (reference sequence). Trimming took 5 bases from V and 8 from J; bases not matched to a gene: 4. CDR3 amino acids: CASSAGQGYSPLHF. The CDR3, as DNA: TGTGCCAGCAGCGCTGGACAGGGGTATTCACCCCTCCACTTT.

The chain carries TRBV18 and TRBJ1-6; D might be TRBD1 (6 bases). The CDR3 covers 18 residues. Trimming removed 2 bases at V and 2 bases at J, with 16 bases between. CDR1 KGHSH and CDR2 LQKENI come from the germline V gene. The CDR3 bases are TGTGCCAGCTCACCAAAAGGGGGTGACTTCGCCTATAATTCACCCCTCCACTTT. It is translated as CASSPKGGDFAYNSPLHF.

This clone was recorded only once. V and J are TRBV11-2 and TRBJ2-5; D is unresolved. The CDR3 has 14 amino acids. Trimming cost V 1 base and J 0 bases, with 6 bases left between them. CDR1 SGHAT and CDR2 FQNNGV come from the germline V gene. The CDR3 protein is CASSLGVNQETQYF. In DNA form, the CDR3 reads TGTGCCAGCAGCTTAGGAGTGAACCAAGAGACCCAGTACTTC.

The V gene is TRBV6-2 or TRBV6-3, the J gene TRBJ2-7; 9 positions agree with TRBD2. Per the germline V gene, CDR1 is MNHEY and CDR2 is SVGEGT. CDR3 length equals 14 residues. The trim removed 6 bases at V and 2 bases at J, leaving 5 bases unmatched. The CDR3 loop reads CASSLGTSTYEQYF. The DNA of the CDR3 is TGTGCCAGCAGCCTCGGGACTAGCACCTACGAGCAGTACTTC.

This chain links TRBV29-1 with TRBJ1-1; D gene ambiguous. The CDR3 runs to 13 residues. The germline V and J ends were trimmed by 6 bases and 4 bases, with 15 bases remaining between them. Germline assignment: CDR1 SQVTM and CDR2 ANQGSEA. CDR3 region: CSVGEGFATEAFF. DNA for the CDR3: TGCAGCGTCGGGGAGGGTTTCGCCACTGAAGCTTTCTTT.

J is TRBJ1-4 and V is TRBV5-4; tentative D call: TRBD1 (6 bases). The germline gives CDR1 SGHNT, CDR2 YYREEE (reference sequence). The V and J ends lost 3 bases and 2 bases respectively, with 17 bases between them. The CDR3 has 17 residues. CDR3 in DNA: TGTGCCAGCAGCTCCTATCAGCAGGGGCTTACTAATGAAAAACTGTTTTTT. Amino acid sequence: CASSSYQQGLTNEKLFF.

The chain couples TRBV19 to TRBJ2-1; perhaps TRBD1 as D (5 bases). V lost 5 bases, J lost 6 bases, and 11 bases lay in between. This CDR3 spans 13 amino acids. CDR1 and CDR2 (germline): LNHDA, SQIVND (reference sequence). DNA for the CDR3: TGTGCCAGTAGTGCCAGGGTTTTCAATGAGCAGTTCTTC. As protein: CASSARVFNEQFF. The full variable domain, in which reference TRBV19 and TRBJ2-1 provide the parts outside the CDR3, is DGGITQSPKYLFRKEGQNVTLSCEQNLNHDAMYWYRQDPGQGLRLIYYSQIVNDFQKGDIAEGYSVSREKKESFPLTVTSAQKNPTAFYLCASSARVFNEQFFGPGTRLTVL.

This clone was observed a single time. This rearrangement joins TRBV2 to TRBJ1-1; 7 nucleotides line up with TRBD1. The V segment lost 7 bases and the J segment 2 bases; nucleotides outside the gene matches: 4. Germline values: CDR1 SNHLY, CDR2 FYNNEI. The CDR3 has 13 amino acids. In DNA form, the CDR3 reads TGTGCCAGCACCTCAGGGGGAAACACTGAAGCTTTCTTT. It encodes CASTSGGNTEAFF.

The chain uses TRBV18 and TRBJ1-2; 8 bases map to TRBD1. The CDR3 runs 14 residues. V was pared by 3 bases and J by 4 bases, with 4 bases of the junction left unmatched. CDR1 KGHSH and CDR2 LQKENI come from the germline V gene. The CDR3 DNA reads TGTGCCAGCTCACCGACAGGGACAGGCTATGGCTACACCTTC. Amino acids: CASSPTGTGYGYTF.

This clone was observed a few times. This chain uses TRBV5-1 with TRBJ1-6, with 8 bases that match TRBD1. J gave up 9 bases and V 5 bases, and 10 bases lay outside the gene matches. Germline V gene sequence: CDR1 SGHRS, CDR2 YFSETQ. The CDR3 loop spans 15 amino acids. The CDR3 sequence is CASSSQGAPASPLHF. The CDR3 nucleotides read TGCGCCAGCAGTTCCCAGGGGGCCCCCGCTTCACCCCTCCACTTT.

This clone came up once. The CDR3 is CSVAGTDNTGELFF. The CDR3 coding sequence is TGCAGCGTTGCCGGGACAGACAACACCGGGGAGCTGTTTTTT. The rearrangement uses TRBV29-1 and TRBJ2-2; the match to TRBD1 covers 7 bases. This CDR3 is built from 14 residues. In germline, CDR1 is SQVTM, CDR2 ANQGSEA. The ends lost 4 bases at V and 2 bases at J; junction bases unmatched: 4.

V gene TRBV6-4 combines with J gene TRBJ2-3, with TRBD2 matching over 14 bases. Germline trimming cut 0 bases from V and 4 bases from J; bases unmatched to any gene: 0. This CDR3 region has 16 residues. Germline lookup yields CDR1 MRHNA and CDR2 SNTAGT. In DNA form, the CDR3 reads TGTGCCAGCAGTGACTCGACTAGCGGGGGGGCAGATACGCAGTATTTT. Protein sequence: CASSDSTSGGADTQYF.

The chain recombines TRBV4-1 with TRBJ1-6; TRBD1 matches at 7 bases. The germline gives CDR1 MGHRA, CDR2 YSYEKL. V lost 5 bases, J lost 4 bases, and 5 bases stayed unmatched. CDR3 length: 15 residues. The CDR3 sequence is CASSRTGQYNSPLHF. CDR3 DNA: TGCGCCAGCAGCAGAACGGGACAGTATAATTCACCCCTCCACTTT.

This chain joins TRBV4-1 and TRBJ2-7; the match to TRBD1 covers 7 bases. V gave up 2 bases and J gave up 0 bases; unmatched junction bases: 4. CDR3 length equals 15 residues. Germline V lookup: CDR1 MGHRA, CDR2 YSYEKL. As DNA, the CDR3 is TGCGCCAGCAGCCAAACAGGGGTTGGCTCCTACGAGCAGTACTTC. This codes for CASSQTGVGSYEQYF.

The CDR3 region is CASPTVAGELFF. The CDR3 DNA sequence: TGTGCCAGTCCAACGGTGGCCGGGGAGCTGTTTTTT. V usage is TRBV19 and J usage is TRBJ2-2, with D hard to call. Trimming cost V 8 bases and J 6 bases, with 10 bases left between them. In germline, CDR1 is LNHDA, CDR2 SQIVND (reference sequence). The CDR3 spans 12 residues.

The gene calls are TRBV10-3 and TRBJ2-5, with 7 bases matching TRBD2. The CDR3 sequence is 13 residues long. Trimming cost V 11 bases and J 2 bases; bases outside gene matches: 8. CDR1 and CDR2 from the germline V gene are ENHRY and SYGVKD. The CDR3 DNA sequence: TGTGCCCTCGCCGCGGGGGAGCAAGAGACCCAGTACTTC. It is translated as CALAAGEQETQYF.

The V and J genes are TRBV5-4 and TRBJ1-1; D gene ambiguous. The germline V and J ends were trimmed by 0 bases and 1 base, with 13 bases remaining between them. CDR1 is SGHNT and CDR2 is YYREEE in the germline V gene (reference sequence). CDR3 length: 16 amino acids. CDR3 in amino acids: CASSLGSPAGNTEAFF. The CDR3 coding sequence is TGTGCCAGCAGCTTGGGCAGCCCCGCAGGGAACACTGAAGCTTTCTTT.

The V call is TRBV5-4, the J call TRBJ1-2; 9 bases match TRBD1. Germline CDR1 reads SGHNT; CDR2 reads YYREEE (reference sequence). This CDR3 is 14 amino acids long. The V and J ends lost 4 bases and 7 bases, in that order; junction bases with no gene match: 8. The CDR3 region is CASSAGQGFSGYTF. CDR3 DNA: TGTGCCAGCAGCGCTGGACAGGGGTTCTCTGGCTACACCTTC.

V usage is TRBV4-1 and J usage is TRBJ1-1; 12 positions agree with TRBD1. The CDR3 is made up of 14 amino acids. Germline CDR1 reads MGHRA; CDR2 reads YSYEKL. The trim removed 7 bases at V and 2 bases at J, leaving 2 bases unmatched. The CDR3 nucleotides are TGCGCCAGCATCGGGACAGGGGGCAACACTGAAGCTTTCTTT. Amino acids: CASIGTGGNTEAFF.

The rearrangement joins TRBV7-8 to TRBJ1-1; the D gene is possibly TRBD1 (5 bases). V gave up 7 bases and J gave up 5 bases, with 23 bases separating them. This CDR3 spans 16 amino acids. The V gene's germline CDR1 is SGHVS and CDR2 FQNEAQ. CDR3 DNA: TGTGCCAGCACCCCAAACGGGCGGGACGTCCGTACTGAAGCTTTCTTT. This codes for CASTPNGRDVRTEAFF. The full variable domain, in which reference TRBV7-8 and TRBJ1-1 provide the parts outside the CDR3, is GAGVSQSPRYKVAKRGQDVALRCDPISGHVSLFWYQQALGQGPEFLTYFQNEAQLDKSGLPSDRFFAERPEGSVSTLKIQRTQQEDSAVYLCASTPNGRDVRTEAFFGQGTRLTVV.

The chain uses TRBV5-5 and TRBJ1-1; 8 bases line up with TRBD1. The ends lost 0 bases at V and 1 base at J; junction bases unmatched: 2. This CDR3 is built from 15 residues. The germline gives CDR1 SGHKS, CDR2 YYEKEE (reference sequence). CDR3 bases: TGTGCCAGCAGCTTGGGGGGACAGGCGAACACTGAAGCTTTCTTT. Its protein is CASSLGGQANTEAFF.